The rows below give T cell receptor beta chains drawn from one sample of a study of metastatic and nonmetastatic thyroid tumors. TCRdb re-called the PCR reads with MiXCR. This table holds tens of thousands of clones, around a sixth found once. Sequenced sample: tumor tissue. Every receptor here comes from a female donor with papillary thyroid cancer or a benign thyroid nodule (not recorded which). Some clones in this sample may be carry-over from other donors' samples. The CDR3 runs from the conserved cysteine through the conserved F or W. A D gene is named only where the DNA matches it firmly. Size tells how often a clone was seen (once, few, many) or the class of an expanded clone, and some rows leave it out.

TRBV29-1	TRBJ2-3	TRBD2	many	CSALAGGTDTQYF	TGCAGCGCCTTAGCGGGGGGCACAGATACGCAGTATTTT
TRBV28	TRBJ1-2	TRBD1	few	CASSRRDRGRGGYTF	TGTGCCAGCAGCCGCCGGGACAGGGGGCGCGGGGGCTACACCTTC
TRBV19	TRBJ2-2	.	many	CASSTPTPTGELFF	TGTGCCAGTAGTACCCCGACCCCAACCGGGGAGCTGTTTTTT
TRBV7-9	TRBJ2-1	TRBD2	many	CASSLGLAELHEQFF	TGTGCCAGCAGCCTGGGACTAGCGGAACTTCATGAGCAGTTCTTC
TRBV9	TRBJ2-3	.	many	CASSGGTSTDTQYF	TGTGCCAGCAGCGGAGGGACTAGCACAGATACGCAGTATTTT
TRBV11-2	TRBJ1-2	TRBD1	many	CASNNLGQGVLGYGYTF	TGTGCCAGCAACAATCTAGGACAGGGGGTTTTGGGCTATGGCTACACCTTC
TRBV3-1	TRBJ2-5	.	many	CASSPGGEETQYF	TGTGCCAGCAGCCCTGGGGGCGAAGAGACCCAGTACTTC
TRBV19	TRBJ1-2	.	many	CASSITDNYGYTF	TGTGCCAGTAGTATCACAGATAACTATGGCTACACCTTC
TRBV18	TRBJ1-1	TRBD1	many	CASSYQRDSEAFF	TGTGCCAGCTCATACCAAAGGGACAGTGAAGCTTTCTTT
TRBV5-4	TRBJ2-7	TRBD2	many	CASQTQPGGNPNEQYF	TGTGCCAGCCAGACGCAGCCGGGAGGTAACCCCAACGAGCAGTACTTC
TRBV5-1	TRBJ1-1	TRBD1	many	CASSFRGDRVGVNTEAFF	TGCGCCAGCAGCTTTAGGGGTGACAGGGTGGGAGTGAACACTGAAGCTTTCTTT
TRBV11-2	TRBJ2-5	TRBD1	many	CASKRQGYQETQYF	TGTGCCAGCAAGAGACAGGGGTACCAAGAGACCCAGTACTTC
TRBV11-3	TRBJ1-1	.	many	CASSPSLTPRFSDTEAFF	TGTGCCAGCAGCCCTTCTTTGACACCCCGTTTTTCGGACACTGAAGCTTTCTTT
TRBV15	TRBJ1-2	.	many	CATSGAGAYGYTF	TGTGCCACCAGCGGGGCAGGTGCCTATGGCTACACCTTC
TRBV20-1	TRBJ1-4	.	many	CSAGDQRGAEKLFF	TGCAGTGCTGGAGATCAAAGAGGGGCCGAAAAACTGTTTTTT
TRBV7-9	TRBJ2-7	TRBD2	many	CASSLLGGSSYEQYF	TGTGCCAGCAGCTTACTCGGCGGGAGCTCCTACGAGCAGTACTTC
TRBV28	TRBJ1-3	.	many	CASSFSYSGNTIYF	TGTGCCAGCAGTTTCAGTTACTCTGGAAACACCATATATTTT
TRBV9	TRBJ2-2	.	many	CASSVVQGGTGELFF	TGTGCCAGCAGCGTAGTCCAGGGTGGGACCGGGGAGCTGTTTTTT
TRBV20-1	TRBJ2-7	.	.	CSARGSSVRSDEQYF	TGCAGTGCTAGGGGCTCGAGCGTGAGGAGCGACGAGCAGTACTTC
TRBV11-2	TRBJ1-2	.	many	CASSPGLGPIF	TGTGCCAGCAGCCCAGGTTTGGGGCCGATCTTC
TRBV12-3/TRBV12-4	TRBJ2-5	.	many	CASSLLQETQYF	TGTGCCAGCAGTCTTCTACAAGAGACCCAGTACTTC
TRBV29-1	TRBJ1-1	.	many	CSVGSAEAFF	TGCAGCGTTGGCTCGGCAGAAGCTTTCTTT
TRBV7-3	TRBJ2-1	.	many	CASSLIHNNEQFF	TGTGCCAGCAGCTTAATTCACAACAATGAGCAGTTCTTC
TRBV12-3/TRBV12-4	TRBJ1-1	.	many	CASSLGYGNTEAFF	TGTGCCAGCAGTTTAGGTTACGGGAACACTGAAGCTTTCTTT
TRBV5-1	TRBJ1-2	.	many	CASSPLVNYGYTF	TGCGCCAGCAGCCCCTTGGTGAACTATGGCTACACCTTC
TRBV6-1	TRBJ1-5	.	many	CASSVTPVSGQPQHF	TGTGCCAGCAGCGTGACCCCGGTTAGTGGTCAGCCCCAGCATTTT
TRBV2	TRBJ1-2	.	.	CASSLGLQTRACGYTF	TGTGCCAGCAGTTTAGGCTTACAGACTCGGGCCTGTGGCTACACCTTC
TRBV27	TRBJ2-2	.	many	CASSLGSPQVRTGELFF	TGTGCCAGCAGTTTAGGTTCTCCGCAGGTTCGGACCGGGGAGCTGTTTTTT
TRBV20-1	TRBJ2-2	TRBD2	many	CSALERGYNTGELFF	TGCAGTGCTCTGGAGCGGGGCTACAACACCGGGGAGCTGTTTTTT
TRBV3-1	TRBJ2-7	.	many	CATSAGGYEQYF	TGTGCCACATCCGCCGGGGGCTACGAGCAGTACTTC
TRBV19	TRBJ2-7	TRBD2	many	CASTRTSGAYEQYF	TGTGCCAGTACCCGGACTAGCGGGGCCTACGAGCAGTACTTC
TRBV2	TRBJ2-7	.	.	CASSGRDPMAYEQYF	TGTGCCAGCAGTGGGAGAGATCCCATGGCCTACGAGCAGTACTTC
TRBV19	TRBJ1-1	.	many	CASSMNRNTEAFF	TGTGCCAGTAGTATGAACAGGAACACTGAAGCTTTCTTT
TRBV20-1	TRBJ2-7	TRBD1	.	CSAKSALTGTGDYEQYF	TGCAGTGCCAAATCCGCCCTAACCGGGACAGGGGATTACGAGCAGTACTTC
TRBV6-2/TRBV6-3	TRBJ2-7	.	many	CASSSLDQAGEEQYF	TGTGCCAGCAGTTCCCTGGATCAAGCAGGAGAGGAGCAGTACTTC
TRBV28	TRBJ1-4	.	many	CASSLPGTTNEKLFF	TGTGCCAGCAGTTTACCCGGGACGACTAATGAAAAACTGTTTTTT
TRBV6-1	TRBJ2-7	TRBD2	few	CAITGTSGRNGYEPYF	TGTGCCATTACCGGGACTAGCGGGAGGAATGGCTACGAGCCGTACTTC
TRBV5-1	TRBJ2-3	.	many	CASSWEVGEDTQYF	TGCGCCAGCAGCTGGGAGGTGGGTGAAGATACGCAGTATTTT
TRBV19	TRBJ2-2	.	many	CASSEGGVNTGELFF	TGTGCCAGTAGTGAGGGGGGCGTTAACACCGGGGAGCTGTTTTTT
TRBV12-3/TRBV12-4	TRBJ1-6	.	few	CASSFFSSDSPLHF	TGTGCCAGCAGTTTTTTCTCGTCGGATTCACCCCTCCACTTT
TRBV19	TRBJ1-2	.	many	CASSSSHLYGYTF	TGTGCCAGTAGTTCTTCCCATCTCTATGGCTACACCTTC